This TCR beta chain was recovered during a study of regulatory T cells in long-lasting Graves disease. Study at large: For a period under 3 months, newly diagnosed Graves' patients had taken antithyroid drugs.

The time point denotes: newly diagnosed GD, antithyroid drugs for less than 3 months. Extracted RNA from PBMCs served as the source of the TCR library. Roughly 9 milliliters of peripheral blood were taken and placed in EDTA tubes. This clonotype was picked up a small number of times. Library construction for TCR beta used iRepertoire HTBI primers and Arm-PCR of CDR3 regions. TCRdb passed the multiplex PCR reads through MiXCR, listing each CDR3 protein once. The repertoire holds hundreds of thousands of distinct CDR3 sequences, with about 16% as singletons. Separately, the same data were catalogued under a study of T cells in Graves' hyperthyroidism and ophthalmopathy. That paper notes: Researchers ran a first-round RT-PCR on the TCR CDR3 using the HTBI primer set. A median around 6.8 months before onset, the model predicted ophthalmopathy.

The sample here was peripheral blood mononuclear cells (PBMCs), taken at new diagnosis, from a patient treated with antithyroid drugs. The TCR originated in a woman between 25 and 40 years old with Graves disease.

The CDR3 reads CASSSSWGGAKNIQYF. The CDR3 coding sequence is TGTGCCAGCAGTTCCTCCTGGGGGGGAGCCAAAAACATTCAGTACTTC. The chain combines TRBV27 with TRBJ2-4, with 7 bases fitting TRBD2. The CDR3 is made up of 16 amino acids. V dropped 4 bases and J dropped 0; count of bases not matched to a gene: 6. CDR1 MNHEY and CDR2 SMNVEV come from the germline V gene (reference sequence).